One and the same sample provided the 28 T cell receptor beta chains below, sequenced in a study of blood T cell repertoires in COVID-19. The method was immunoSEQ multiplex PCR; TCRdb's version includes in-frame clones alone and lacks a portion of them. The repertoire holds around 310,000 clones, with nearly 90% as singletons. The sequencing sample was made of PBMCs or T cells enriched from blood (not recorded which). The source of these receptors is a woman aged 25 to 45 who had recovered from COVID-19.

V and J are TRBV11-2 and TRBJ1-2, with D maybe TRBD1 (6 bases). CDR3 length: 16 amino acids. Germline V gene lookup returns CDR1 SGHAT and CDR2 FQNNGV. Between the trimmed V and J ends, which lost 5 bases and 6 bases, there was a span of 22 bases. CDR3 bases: TGTGCCAGCAGCCATCTCCGACGGACAGTTCAGGATGGCTACACCTTC. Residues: CASSHLRRTVQDGYTF.

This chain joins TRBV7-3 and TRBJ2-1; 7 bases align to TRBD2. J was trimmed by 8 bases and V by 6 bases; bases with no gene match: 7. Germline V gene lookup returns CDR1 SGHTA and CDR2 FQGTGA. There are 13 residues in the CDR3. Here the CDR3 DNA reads TGTGCCAGCAGGGACGGACTAGGGCATGAGCAGTTCTTC. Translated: CASRDGLGHEQFF.

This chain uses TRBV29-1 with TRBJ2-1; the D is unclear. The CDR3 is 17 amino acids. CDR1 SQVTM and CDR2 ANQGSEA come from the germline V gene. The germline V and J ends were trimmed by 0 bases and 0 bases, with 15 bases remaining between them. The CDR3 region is CSVEDVISPISYNEQFF. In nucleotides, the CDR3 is TGCAGCGTTGAAGATGTGATTAGCCCCATCTCCTACAATGAGCAGTTCTTC.

The CDR3 DNA reads TGTGCCAGCAGTTACTCGGAAGGGGCCCGGGCCTATGGCTACACCTTC. It specifies CASSYSEGARAYGYTF. The V call is TRBV6-5, the J call TRBJ1-2, with D perhaps TRBD1 (5 bases). The CDR3 sequence is 16 residues long. Trimming took 0 bases from V and 4 from J, leaving 15 bases between them. CDR1 MNHEY and CDR2 SVGAGI come from the germline V gene.

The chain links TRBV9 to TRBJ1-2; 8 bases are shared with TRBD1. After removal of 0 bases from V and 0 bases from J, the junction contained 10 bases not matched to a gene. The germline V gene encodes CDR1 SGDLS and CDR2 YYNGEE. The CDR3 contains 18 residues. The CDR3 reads CASSVVAGGPRANYGYTF. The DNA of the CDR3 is TGTGCCAGCAGCGTAGTTGCAGGGGGCCCGAGAGCTAACTATGGCTACACCTTC.

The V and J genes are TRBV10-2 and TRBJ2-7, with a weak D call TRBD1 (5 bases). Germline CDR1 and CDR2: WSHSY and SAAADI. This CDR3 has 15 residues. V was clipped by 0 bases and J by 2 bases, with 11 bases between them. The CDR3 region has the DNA TGCGCCAGCAGTGAGTCTCTACAGGCCGCCTACGAGCAGTACTTC. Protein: CASSESLQAAYEQYF.

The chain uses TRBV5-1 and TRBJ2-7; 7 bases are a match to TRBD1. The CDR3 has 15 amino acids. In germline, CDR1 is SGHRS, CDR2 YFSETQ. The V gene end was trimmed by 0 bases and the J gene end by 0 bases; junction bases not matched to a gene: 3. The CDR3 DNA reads TGCGCCAGCAGCTTGGGGGACAGAAGCTCCTACGAGCAGTACTTC. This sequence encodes CASSLGDRSSYEQYF.

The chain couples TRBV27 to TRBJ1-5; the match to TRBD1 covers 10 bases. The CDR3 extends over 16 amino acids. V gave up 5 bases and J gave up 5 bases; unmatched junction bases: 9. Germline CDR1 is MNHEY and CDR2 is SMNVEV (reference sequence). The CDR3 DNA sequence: TGTGCCAGCAGTGACCGCGGGACAGGGGTTCATCAGCCCCAGCATTTT. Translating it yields CASSDRGTGVHQPQHF.

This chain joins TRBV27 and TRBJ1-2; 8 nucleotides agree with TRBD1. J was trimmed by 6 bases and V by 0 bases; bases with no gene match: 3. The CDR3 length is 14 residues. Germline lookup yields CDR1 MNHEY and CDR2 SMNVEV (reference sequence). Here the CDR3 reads CASSLSGRGHGYTF. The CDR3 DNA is TGTGCCAGCAGTTTATCGGGCAGGGGGCATGGCTACACCTTC.

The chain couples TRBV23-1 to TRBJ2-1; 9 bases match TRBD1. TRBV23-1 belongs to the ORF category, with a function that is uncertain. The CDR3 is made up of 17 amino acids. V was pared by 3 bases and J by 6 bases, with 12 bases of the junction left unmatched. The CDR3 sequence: CASSHPCDRGDSNEQFF. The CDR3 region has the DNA TGCGCCAGCAGTCACCCTTGCGACAGGGGGGATTCCAATGAGCAGTTCTTC.

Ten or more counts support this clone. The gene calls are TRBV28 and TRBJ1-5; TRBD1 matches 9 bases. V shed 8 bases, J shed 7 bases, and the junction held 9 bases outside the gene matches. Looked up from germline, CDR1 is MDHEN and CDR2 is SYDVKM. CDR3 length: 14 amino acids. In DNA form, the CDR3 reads TGTGCCAGCCTCGGGACAGGGCAGGGACAGCCCCAGCATTTT. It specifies CASLGTGQGQPQHF. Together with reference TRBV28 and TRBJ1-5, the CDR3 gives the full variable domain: DVKVTQSSRYLVKRTGEKVFLECVQDMDHENMFWYRQDPGLGLRLIYFSYDVKMKEKGDIPEGYSVSREKKERFSLILESASTNQTSMYLCASLGTGQGQPQHFGDGTRLSIL.

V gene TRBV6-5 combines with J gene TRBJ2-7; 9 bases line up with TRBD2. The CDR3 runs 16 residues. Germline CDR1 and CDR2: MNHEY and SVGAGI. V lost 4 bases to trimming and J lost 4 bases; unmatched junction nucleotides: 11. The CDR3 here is CASSFQRLADHYEQYF. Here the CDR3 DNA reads TGTGCCAGCAGTTTCCAACGACTAGCGGACCATTACGAGCAGTACTTC.

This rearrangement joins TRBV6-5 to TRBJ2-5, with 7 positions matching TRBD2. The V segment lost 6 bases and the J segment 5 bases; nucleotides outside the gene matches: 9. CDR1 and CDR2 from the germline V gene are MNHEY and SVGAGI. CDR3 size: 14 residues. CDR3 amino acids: CASRHGTTSETQYF. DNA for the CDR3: TGTGCCAGCAGGCATGGGACTACTTCGGAGACCCAGTACTTC.

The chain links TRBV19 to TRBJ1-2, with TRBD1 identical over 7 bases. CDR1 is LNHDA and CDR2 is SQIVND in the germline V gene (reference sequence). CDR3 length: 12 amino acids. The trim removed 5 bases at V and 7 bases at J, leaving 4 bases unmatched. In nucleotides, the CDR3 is TGTGCCAGTAGTCAGCCAGGGGGTGGCTACACCTTC. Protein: CASSQPGGGYTF.

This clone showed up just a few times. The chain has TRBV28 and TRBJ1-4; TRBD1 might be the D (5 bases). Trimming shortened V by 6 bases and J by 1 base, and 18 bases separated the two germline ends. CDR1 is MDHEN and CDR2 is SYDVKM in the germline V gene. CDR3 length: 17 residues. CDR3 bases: TGTGCCAGCAGAGGTCTCCGATCAAGGGGAACTAATGAAAAACTGTTTTTT. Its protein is CASRGLRSRGTNEKLFF.

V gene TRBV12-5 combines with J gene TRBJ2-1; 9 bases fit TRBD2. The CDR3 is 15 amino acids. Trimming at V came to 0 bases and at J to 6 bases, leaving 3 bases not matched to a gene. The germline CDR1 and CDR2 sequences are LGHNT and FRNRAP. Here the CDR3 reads CASGLVRTSANEQFF. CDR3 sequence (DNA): TGTGCTAGTGGTTTGGTAAGGACTAGCGCCAATGAGCAGTTCTTC.

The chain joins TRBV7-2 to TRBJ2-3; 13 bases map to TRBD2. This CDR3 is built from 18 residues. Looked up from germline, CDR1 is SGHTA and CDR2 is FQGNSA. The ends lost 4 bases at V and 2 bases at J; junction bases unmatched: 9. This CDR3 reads CASSSGPGTSGNTDTQYF. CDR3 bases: TGTGCCAGCAGCTCCGGACCCGGGACTAGCGGGAACACAGATACGCAGTATTTT.

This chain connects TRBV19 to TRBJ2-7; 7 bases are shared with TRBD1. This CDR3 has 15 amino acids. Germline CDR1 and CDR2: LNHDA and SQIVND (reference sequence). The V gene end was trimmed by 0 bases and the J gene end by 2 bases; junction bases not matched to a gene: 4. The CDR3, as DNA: TGTGCCAGTAGTATAGATGGGACAGCAACCTACGAGCAGTACTTC. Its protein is CASSIDGTATYEQYF.

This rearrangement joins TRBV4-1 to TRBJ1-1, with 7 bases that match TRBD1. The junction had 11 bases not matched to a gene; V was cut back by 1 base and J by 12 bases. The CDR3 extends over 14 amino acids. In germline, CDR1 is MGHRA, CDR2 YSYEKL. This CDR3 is CASSQANRDRYTFF. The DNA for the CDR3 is TGCGCCAGCAGCCAAGCAAACCGGGACAGATATACTTTCTTT.

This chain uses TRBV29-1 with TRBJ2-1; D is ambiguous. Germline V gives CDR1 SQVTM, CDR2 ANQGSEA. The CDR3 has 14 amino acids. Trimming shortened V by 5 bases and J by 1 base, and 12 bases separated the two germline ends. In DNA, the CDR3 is TGCAGCGTTCTCAGTGGCCCATCCTACAATGAGCAGTTCTTC. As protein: CSVLSGPSYNEQFF.

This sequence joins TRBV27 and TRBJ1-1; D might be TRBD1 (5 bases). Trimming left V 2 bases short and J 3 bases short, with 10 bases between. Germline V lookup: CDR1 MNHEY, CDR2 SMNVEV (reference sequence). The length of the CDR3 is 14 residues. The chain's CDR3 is CASSLTQGYTEAFF. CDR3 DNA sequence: TGTGCCAGCAGTTTAACCCAGGGTTACACTGAAGCTTTCTTT.

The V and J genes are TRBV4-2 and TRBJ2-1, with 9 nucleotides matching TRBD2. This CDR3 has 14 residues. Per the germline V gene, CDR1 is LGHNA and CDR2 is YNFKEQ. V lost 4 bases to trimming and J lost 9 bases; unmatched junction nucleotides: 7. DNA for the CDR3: TGTGCCAGCAGCCTGTCTAGCGGGAAGGGTGAGCAGTTCTTC. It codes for CASSLSSGKGEQFF.

CDR3 residues: CASSIGRPETQYF. The CDR3 coding sequence is TGTGCCAGTAGTATCGGGAGGCCGGAGACCCAGTACTTC. The chain recombines TRBV19 with TRBJ2-5; TRBD2 matches 7 bases. J was trimmed by 5 bases and V by 3 bases; bases with no gene match: 3. This CDR3 spans 13 amino acids. The germline gives CDR1 LNHDA, CDR2 SQIVND (reference sequence).

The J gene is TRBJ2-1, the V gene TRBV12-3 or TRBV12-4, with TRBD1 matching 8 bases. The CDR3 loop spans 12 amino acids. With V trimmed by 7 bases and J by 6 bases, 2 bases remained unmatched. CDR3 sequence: CASNDRGNEQFF. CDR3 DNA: TGTGCCAGCAACGACAGGGGCAATGAGCAGTTCTTC.

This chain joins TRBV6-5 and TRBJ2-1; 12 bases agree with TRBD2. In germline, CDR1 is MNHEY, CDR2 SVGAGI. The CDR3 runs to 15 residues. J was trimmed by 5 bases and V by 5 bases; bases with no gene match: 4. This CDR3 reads CASSRTSGNHNEQFF. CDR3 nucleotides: TGTGCCAGCAGTAGGACTAGCGGGAACCACAATGAGCAGTTCTTC.

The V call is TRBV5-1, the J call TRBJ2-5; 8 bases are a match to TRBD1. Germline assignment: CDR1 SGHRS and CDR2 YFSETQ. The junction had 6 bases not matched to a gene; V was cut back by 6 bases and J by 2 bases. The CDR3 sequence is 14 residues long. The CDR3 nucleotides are TGCGCCAGCACCACAACAGGGGGGCAAGAGACCCAGTACTTC. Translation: CASTTTGGQETQYF.

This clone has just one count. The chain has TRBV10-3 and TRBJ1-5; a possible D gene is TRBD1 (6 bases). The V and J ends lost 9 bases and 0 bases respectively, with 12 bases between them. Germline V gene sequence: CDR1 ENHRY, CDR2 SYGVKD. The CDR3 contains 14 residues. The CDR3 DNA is TGTGCCATTAAGGACAGTGATAGCAATCAGCCCCAGCATTTT. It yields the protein CAIKDSDSNQPQHF.

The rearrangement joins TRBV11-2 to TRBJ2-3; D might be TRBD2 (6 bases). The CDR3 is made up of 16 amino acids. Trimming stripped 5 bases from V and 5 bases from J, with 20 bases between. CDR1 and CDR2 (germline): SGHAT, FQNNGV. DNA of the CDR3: TGTGCCAGCAGCCGCGTTGGCGGGATCCGTTTAGATACGCAGTATTTT. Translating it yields CASSRVGGIRLDTQYF.